This entry lists 20 T cell receptor beta chains sequenced from one sample in a study of blood T cells in healthy people across ages. Through a sample-barcoded 5' primer and a J-beta primer mix, a second PCR was run for roughly 6 to 11 cycles. One entry per CDR3 protein, called by TCRdb with MiXCR from the 5' RACE reads. The table lists 890,000 or so distinct CDR3 sequences, under 80% of them singletons. The sequenced material came from blood. Receptor source: a young man in good health.

This chain connects TRBV7-2 to TRBJ2-1, with unresolved D. Germline CDR1 SGHTA, CDR2 FQGNSA. The V end lost 6 bases, the J end lost 11 bases, and 14 bases lay between the germline ends. This CDR3 is 12 amino acids long. CDR3 residues: CASSRPPAQQFF. The CDR3 region has the DNA TGTGCCAGCAGTCGCCCCCCAGCGCAGCAGTTCTTC.

This clonotype was recorded a few times. The chain has TRBV5-6 and TRBJ2-4; possibly TRBD1 for D (6 bases). The CDR3 sequence is 13 residues long. The V end was cut by 4 bases, the J end by 5 bases, with 10 bases between. Germline V gene sequence: CDR1 SGHDT, CDR2 YYEEEE. In DNA, the CDR3 is TGTGCCAGCAGCAACCAGGGGCAAAACATTCAGTACTTC. Its translation is CASSNQGQNIQYF. Filled out from reference TRBV5-6 and TRBJ2-4, the complete variable domain reads DAGVTQSPTHLIKTRGQQVTLRCSPKSGHDTVSWYQQALGQGPQFIFQYYEEEERQRGNFPDRFSGHQFPNYSSELNVNALLLGDSALYLCASSNQGQNIQYFGAGTRLSVL.

The gene calls are TRBV4-3 and TRBJ2-4; perhaps TRBD1 as D (6 bases). The CDR3 loop spans 15 amino acids. Trimming removed 3 bases from V and 2 bases from J, with 11 bases in between. Germline-derived CDR1 and CDR2 are LGHNA and YSLEER. The CDR3 sequence is CASSQAGVTKNIQYF. As DNA, the CDR3 is TGCGCCAGCAGCCAGGCAGGGGTGACCAAAAACATTCAGTACTTC.

The CDR3 loop is CASSLGGVFYGYTF. CDR3 DNA sequence: TGTGCCAGCAGCTTAGGGGGAGTGTTCTATGGCTACACCTTC. This chain links TRBV7-9 with TRBJ1-2; D not resolved. CDR1 is SEHNR, CDR2 FQNEAQ, per germline (reference sequence). The CDR3 spans 14 residues. Trimming took 1 base from V and 4 from J, leaving 10 bases between them.

The rearrangement links TRBV4-2 to TRBJ2-2; 8 bases map to TRBD1. V shed 1 base and J 0 bases; nucleotides not matched to a gene: 4. This CDR3 spans 17 amino acids. Per germline, CDR1 LGHNA and CDR2 YNFKEQ. For the CDR3, the DNA is TGTGCCAGCAGCCAAGCTCGGACAGGGCCGAACACCGGGGAGCTGTTTTTT. It specifies CASSQARTGPNTGELFF.

This chain connects TRBV28 to TRBJ2-7; possible D gene TRBD2, 6 bases. The V and J ends lost 5 bases and 1 base respectively, with 15 bases between them. Germline CDR1 MDHEN, CDR2 SYDVKM. The length of the CDR3 is 15 residues. The DNA of the CDR3 is TGTGCCAGCAGTGTAGGGCTAGCGATGTCCTACGAGCAGTACTTC. It codes for CASSVGLAMSYEQYF.

The V and J genes are TRBV30 and TRBJ1-2, with TRBD1 as a possible D gene (5 bases). CDR1 and CDR2 (germline): GTSNPN, SVGIG (reference sequence). Trimming took 1 base from V and 6 from J, leaving 12 bases between them. The CDR3 is 13 residues long. The CDR3 DNA is TGTGCCTGGAGTGAGGGTGGACATCATGGCTACACCTTC. Encoded protein: CAWSEGGHHGYTF.

V and J are TRBV20-1 and TRBJ2-1; 7 nucleotides align to TRBD2. The ends lost 3 bases at V and 4 bases at J; junction bases unmatched: 6. Per germline, CDR1 DFQATT and CDR2 SNEGSKA (reference sequence). This CDR3 is built from 14 residues. CDR3: CSASPSGVYNEQFF. The CDR3 DNA sequence: TGCAGTGCTAGCCCCAGCGGGGTATACAATGAGCAGTTCTTC.

The chain has TRBV28 and TRBJ2-2; 7 bases line up with TRBD1. CDR1 is MDHEN, CDR2 SYDVKM, per germline. This CDR3 comprises 15 residues. J was trimmed by 3 bases and V by 5 bases; bases with no gene match: 6. CDR3 amino acids: CASSQQGWDTGELFF. In DNA form, the CDR3 reads TGTGCCAGCAGTCAACAGGGGTGGGACACCGGGGAGCTGTTTTTT. Complete variable domain (other parts from reference TRBV28 and TRBJ2-2): DVKVTQSSRYLVKRTGEKVFLECVQDMDHENMFWYRQDPGLGLRLIYFSYDVKMKEKGDIPEGYSVSREKKERFSLILESASTNQTSMYLCASSQQGWDTGELFFGEGSRLTVL.

The rearrangement uses TRBV2 and TRBJ2-1, with TRBD2 as a possible D gene (6 bases). The CDR3 loop spans 11 amino acids. V gave up 7 bases and J gave up 10 bases, with 11 bases separating them. CDR1 and CDR2 from the germline V gene are SNHLY and FYNNEI. This CDR3 reads CASTPGVEQFF. The CDR3 coding sequence is TGTGCCAGCACGCCGGGGGTCGAGCAGTTCTTC.

This rearrangement joins TRBV9 to TRBJ2-5; a weak D match, TRBD1 (6 bases). With 3 bases removed from V and 1 base from J, the gap between germline ends came to 13 bases. This CDR3 has 15 residues. From germline, CDR1 is SGDLS and CDR2 YYNGEE. The CDR3 reads CASSARTGLQETQYF. The CDR3 nucleotides read TGTGCCAGCAGCGCCAGAACAGGGCTCCAAGAGACCCAGTACTTC.

CDR3 nucleotides: TGTGCCATCGTCAAGACCCGGGACCACTACGAGCAGTACTTC. Its protein product is CAIVKTRDHYEQYF. V is TRBV12-3 or TRBV12-4 and J is TRBJ2-4, with D perhaps matching TRBD1 or TRBD2 (5 bases each). The J call is doubtful: the DNA matches TRBJ2-7 better. There are 14 residues in the CDR3.

The chain recombines TRBV2 with TRBJ2-3; 7 positions agree with TRBD2. The length of the CDR3 is 12 residues. V trimming: 8 bases; J trimming: 1 base; junction bases outside the gene matches: 0. The germline CDR1 and CDR2 sequences are SNHLY and FYNNEI. CDR3 region: CASLAGTDTQYF. The CDR3 DNA sequence: TGTGCCAGCCTAGCGGGCACAGATACGCAGTATTTT.

This chain uses TRBV14 with TRBJ1-5; 11 positions match TRBD1. Germline V gene sequence: CDR1 SGHDN, CDR2 FVKESK. The CDR3 totals 13 residues. Trimming cost V 4 bases and J 12 bases; bases outside gene matches: 5. CDR3 residues: CASSPRTGGSQHF. CDR3 DNA: TGTGCCAGCAGCCCGCGGACAGGGGGCAGCCAGCATTTT.

The chain carries TRBV6-5 and TRBJ2-7, with 10 nucleotides matching TRBD2. Germline CDR1 reads MNHEY; CDR2 reads SVGAGI. The CDR3 runs to 14 residues. Trimming took 4 bases from V and 6 from J; bases not matched to a gene: 6. The chain's CDR3 is CASSSGTSASEQYF. The CDR3 DNA sequence: TGTGCCAGCAGTTCCGGGACTAGCGCCTCCGAGCAGTACTTC.

The chain joins TRBV4-3 to TRBJ1-2; maybe TRBD1 (5 bases). The V and J ends lost 4 bases and 1 base respectively, with 19 bases between them. There are 17 residues in the CDR3. CDR1 is LGHNA, CDR2 YSLEER, per germline. The CDR3 region is CASSPVGGMGDNYGYTF. For the CDR3, the DNA is TGCGCCAGCAGCCCGGTGGGCGGGATGGGGGATAACTATGGCTACACCTTC.

The genes are TRBV9 and TRBJ2-2; TRBD1 matches 9 bases. The germline gives CDR1 SGDLS, CDR2 YYNGEE. The trim removed 3 bases at V and 3 bases at J, leaving 6 bases unmatched. The CDR3 consists of 16 residues. The CDR3: CASSARTGADTGELFF. Written as DNA, the CDR3 is TGTGCCAGCAGCGCACGGACAGGGGCGGACACCGGGGAGCTGTTTTTT.

This clonotype appeared a few times. The chain carries TRBV28 and TRBJ2-1, with TRBD1 matching 7 bases. The ends lost 4 bases at V and 0 bases at J; junction bases unmatched: 9. The CDR3 runs 17 residues. Germline lookup yields CDR1 MDHEN and CDR2 SYDVKM. CDR3 region: CASSSSAAGGSYNEQFF. DNA for the CDR3: TGTGCCAGCAGTTCGTCGGCGGCAGGGGGCTCCTACAATGAGCAGTTCTTC.

The chain uses TRBV15 and TRBJ1-5; D is undetermined. Germline V lookup: CDR1 LNHNV, CDR2 YYDKDF (reference sequence). Trimming cost V 1 base and J 5 bases, with 6 bases left between them. This CDR3 has 13 amino acids. The CDR3 coding sequence is TGTGCCACCAGCAGAGTAAGGGATCAGCCCCAGCATTTT. Protein sequence: CATSRVRDQPQHF.

This sequence joins TRBV12-3 or TRBV12-4 and TRBJ1-4, with D perhaps matching TRBD1 (5 bases). The V end lost 5 bases, the J end lost 11 bases, and 15 bases lay between the germline ends. This CDR3 region has 13 residues. The CDR3 is CASSLRGTEKLFF. CDR3 sequence (DNA): TGTGCCAGCAGTCTCCGGGGGACCGAGAAACTGTTTTTT.